Each of the 8 T cell receptor beta chains below was sequenced from the same sample in a study of T cell responses to AZD1222 COVID-19 vaccine. Data came from immunoSEQ multiplex PCR; TCRdb stores just in-frame clones and leaves some out. The profile covers 110,000 to 150,000 clones, with around 90% appearing a single time and approximately 2% taken by the ten largest. The sample was peripheral blood, taken 28 days after the second AZD1222 dose. The receptor source for this set is an adult who received the AZD1222 COVID-19 vaccine.

The gene calls are TRBV3-1 (or the pseudogene TRBV3-2) and TRBJ1-1; the match to TRBD1 covers 8 bases. The CDR3 spans 18 residues. The trim removed 2 bases at V and 4 bases at J, leaving 15 bases unmatched. In germline, CDR1 is LGHDT, CDR2 YNNKEL (reference sequence). Written as DNA, the CDR3 is TGTGCCAGCAGCCAATCTAACAGGGGGACACCCAATCCCACTGAAGCTTTCTTT. Translated: CASSQSNRGTPNPTEAFF.

The chain joins TRBV9 to TRBJ2-3; 7 bases are shared with TRBD2. V gave up 1 base and J gave up 3 bases; unmatched junction bases: 2. This CDR3 region has 14 residues. CDR1 and CDR2 (germline): SGDLS, YYNGEE. The CDR3 nucleotides read TGTGCCAGCAGCGTACAACTAGCGACAGATACGCAGTATTTT. This encodes CASSVQLATDTQYF.

CDR3 loop: CASGLAELQGRTEAFF. CDR3 sequence (DNA): TGTGCTAGTGGTTTGGCAGAACTTCAGGGGCGTACTGAAGCTTTCTTT. The J gene is TRBJ1-1, the V gene TRBV12-5; TRBD1 might be the D (6 bases). Between the trimmed V and J ends, which lost 1 base and 5 bases, there was a span of 17 bases. Germline V gives CDR1 LGHNT, CDR2 FRNRAP. CDR3 length equals 16 residues.

The chain employs TRBV9 and TRBJ2-7; possible D gene TRBD1, 5 bases. CDR3 size: 13 residues. The V gene's germline CDR1 is SGDLS and CDR2 YYNGEE. Trimming removed 3 bases at V and 4 bases at J, with 11 bases between. The CDR3: CASSATGAYEQYF. CDR3 DNA: TGTGCCAGCAGCGCAACAGGAGCTTACGAGCAGTACTTC.

The chain combines TRBV6-1 with TRBJ1-5, with D maybe TRBD1 (6 bases). Per germline, CDR1 MNHNS and CDR2 SASEGT. The V gene lost 4 bases and the J gene lost 7 bases, with 20 bases spanning the gap. CDR3 size: 16 residues. The DNA for the CDR3 is TGTGCCAGCAGTGGTTGGGTACGGGGGGCGAGGCAGCCCCAGCATTTT. Translation: CASSGWVRGARQPQHF.

The rearrangement links TRBV29-1 to TRBJ1-2; D unresolved. Trimming stripped 8 bases from V and 4 bases from J, with 14 bases between. Germline V CDR1 and CDR2: SQVTM, ANQGSEA. The CDR3 runs 12 residues. The chain's CDR3 is CSTLSPRYGYTF. DNA for the CDR3: TGCAGCACCCTCAGTCCGCGCTATGGCTACACCTTC.

The J gene is TRBJ2-2, the V gene TRBV2; no clear D gene. Trimming removed 6 bases from V and 6 bases from J, with 14 bases in between. The length of the CDR3 is 14 residues. Per germline, CDR1 SNHLY and CDR2 FYNNEI. In nucleotides, the CDR3 is TGTGCCAGCAGGTCTGAAGCAACTGCCGGGGAGCTGTTTTTT. Encoded protein: CASRSEATAGELFF.

The chain recombines TRBV29-1 with TRBJ2-2; 10 bases are a match to TRBD1. V trimming: 7 bases; J trimming: 8 bases; junction bases outside the gene matches: 7. Germline CDR1 SQVTM, CDR2 ANQGSEA. CDR3 size: 13 residues. The CDR3 DNA reads TGCAGCGCGAGACAGGGGGCGCAGGGGGAGCTGTTTTTT. It codes for CSARQGAQGELFF.